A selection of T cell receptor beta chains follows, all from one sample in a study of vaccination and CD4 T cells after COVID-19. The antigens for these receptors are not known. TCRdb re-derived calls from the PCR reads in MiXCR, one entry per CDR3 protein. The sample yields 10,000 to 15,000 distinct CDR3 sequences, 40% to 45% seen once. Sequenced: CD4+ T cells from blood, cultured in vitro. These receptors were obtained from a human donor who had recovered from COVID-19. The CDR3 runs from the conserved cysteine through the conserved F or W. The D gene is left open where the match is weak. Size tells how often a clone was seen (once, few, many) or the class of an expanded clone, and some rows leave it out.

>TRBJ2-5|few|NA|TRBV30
CAWVHGPETQYF
TGTGCCTGGGTCCACGGCCCAGAGACCCAGTACTTC
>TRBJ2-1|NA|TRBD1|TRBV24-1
CATSDYRGQERHNEQFF
TGTGCCACCAGTGACTACCGGGGACAGGAGAGACACAATGAGCAGTTCTTC
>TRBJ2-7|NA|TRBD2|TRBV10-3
CAISPGGAISEQYF
TGTGCCATCAGCCCCGGGGGGGCTATAAGCGAGCAGTACTTC
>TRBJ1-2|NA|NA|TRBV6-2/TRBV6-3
CASSYVWRGLSEGYGYTF
TGTGCCAGCAGTTACGTGTGGAGAGGGCTATCTGAAGGCTATGGCTACACCTTC
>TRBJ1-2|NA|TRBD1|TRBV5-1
CASSLQGAQYGYTF
TGCGCCAGCAGCCTACAGGGGGCGCAGTATGGCTACACCTTC
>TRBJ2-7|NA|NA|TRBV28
CASSLQHETYEQYF
TGTGCCAGCAGTTTACAACATGAAACCTACGAGCAGTACTTC
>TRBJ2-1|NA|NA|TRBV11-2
CASSLERGNEQFF
TGTGCCAGCAGCTTAGAACGGGGTAATGAGCAGTTCTTC
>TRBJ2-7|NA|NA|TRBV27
CASSLSSLSYEQYF
TGTGCCAGCAGTTTATCGTCACTGTCCTACGAGCAGTACTTC
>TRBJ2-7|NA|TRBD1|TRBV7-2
CASSFTQGTRVEQYF
TGTGCCAGCAGCTTCACACAGGGGACCCGGGTCGAGCAGTACTTC
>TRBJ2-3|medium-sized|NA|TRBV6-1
CASSPGLYTDTQYF
TGTGCCAGCAGTCCGGGACTCTACACAGATACGCAGTATTTT
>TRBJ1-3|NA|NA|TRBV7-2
CASRQTGSSIYF
TGTGCCAGCAGGCAGACAGGTTCCTCCATATATTTT
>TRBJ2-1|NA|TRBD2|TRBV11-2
CASSSPREGNEQFF
TGTGCCAGCAGCTCCCCTAGGGAGGGCAATGAGCAGTTCTTC